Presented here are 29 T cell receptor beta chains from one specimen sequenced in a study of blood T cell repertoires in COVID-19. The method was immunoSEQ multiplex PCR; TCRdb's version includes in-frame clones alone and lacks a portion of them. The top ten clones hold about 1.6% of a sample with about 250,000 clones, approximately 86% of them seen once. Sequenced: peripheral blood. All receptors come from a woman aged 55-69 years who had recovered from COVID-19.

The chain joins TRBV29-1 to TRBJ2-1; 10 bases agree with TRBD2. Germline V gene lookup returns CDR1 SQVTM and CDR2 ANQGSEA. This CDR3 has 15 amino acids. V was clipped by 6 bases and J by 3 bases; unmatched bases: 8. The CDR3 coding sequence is TGCAGCGTCATATCAGCGGGGGGGCTCTACAATGAGCAGTTCTTC. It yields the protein CSVISAGGLYNEQFF.

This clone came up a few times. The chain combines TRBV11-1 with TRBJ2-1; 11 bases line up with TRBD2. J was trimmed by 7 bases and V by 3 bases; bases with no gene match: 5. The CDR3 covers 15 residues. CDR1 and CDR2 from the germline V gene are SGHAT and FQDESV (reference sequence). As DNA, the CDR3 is TGTGCCAGCAGCTTTAGCGGGGGGGCCCGTAATGAGCAGTTCTTC. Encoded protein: CASSFSGGARNEQFF.

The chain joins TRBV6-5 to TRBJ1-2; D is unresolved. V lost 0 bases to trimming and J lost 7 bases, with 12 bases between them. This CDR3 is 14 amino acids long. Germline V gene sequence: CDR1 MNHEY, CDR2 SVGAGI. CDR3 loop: CASSYSNGGGGYTF. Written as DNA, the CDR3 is TGTGCCAGCAGTTACTCGAACGGAGGTGGTGGCTACACCTTC.

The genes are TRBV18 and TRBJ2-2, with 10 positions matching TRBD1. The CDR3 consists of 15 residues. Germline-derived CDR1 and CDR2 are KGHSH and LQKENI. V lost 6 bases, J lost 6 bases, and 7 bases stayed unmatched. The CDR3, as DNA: TGTGCCAGCTCCCCCGGGACAGGGGTCGCCGGGGAGCTGTTTTTT. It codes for CASSPGTGVAGELFF.

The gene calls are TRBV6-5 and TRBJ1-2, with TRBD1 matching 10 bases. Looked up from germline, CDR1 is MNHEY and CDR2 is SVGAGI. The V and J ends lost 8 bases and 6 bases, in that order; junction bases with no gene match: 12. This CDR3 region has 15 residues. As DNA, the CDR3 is TGTGCCAGCCGAAGACCGGGACAGGGGAACGATGGCTACACCTTC. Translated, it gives CASRRPGQGNDGYTF.

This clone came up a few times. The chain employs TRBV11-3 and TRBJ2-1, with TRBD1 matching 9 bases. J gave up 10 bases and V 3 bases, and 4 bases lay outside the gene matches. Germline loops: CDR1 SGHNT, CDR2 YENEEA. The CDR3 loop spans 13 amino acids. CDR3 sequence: CASSLGQGREQFF. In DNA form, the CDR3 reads TGTGCCAGCAGCTTGGGACAGGGTCGGGAGCAGTTCTTC.

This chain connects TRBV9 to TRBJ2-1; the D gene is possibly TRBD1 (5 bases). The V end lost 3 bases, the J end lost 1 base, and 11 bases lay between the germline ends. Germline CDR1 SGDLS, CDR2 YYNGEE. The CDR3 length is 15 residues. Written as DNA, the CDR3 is TGTGCCAGCAGCGAGACACAGGATTCCTACAATGAGCAGTTCTTC. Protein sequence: CASSETQDSYNEQFF.

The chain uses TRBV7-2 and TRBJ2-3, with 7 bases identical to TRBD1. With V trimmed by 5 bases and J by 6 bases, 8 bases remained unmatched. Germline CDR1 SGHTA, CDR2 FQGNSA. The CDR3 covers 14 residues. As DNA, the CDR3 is TGTGCCAGCAGCCTCGACAGGGCCCCGGATACGCAGTATTTT. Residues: CASSLDRAPDTQYF.

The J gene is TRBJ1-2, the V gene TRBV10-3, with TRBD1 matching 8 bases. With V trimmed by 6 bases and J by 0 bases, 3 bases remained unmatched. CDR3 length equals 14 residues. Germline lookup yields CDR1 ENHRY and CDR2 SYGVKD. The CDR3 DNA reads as TGTGCCATCAGATCAGGGGGCACTAACTATGGCTACACCTTC. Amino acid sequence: CAIRSGGTNYGYTF.

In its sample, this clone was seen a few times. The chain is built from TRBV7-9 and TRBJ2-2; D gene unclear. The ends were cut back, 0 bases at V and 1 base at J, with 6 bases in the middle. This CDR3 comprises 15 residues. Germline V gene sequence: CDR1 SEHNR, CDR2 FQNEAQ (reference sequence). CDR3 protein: CASSLAPQNTGELFF. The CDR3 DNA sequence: TGTGCCAGCAGCTTAGCCCCCCAGAACACCGGGGAGCTGTTTTTT.

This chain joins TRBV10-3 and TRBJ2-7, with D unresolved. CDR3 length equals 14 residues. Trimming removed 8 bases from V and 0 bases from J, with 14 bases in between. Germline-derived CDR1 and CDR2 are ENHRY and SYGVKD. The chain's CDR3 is CAIQSGTLSYEQYF. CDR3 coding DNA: TGTGCCATCCAATCGGGTACTCTCTCCTACGAGCAGTACTTC.

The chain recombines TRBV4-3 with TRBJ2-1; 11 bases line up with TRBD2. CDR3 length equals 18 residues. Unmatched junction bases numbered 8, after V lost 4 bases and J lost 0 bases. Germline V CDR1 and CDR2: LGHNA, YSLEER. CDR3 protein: CASSLRLAGPSSYNEQFF. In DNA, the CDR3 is TGCGCCAGCAGCCTCCGACTAGCGGGGCCGAGCTCCTACAATGAGCAGTTCTTC.

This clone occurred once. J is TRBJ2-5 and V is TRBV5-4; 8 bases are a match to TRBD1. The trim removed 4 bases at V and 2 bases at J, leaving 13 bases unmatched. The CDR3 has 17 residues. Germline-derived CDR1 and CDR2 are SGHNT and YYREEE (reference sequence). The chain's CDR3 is CASSLRGQERRQETQYF. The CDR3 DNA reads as TGTGCCAGCAGCCTCCGGGGACAGGAGCGGAGGCAAGAGACCCAGTACTTC.

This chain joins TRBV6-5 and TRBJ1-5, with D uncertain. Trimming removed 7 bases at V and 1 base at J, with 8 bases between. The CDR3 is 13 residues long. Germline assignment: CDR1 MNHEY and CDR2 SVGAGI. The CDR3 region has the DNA TGTGCCAGCACTCCCCGGAGCAATCAGCCCCAGCATTTT. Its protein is CASTPRSNQPQHF.

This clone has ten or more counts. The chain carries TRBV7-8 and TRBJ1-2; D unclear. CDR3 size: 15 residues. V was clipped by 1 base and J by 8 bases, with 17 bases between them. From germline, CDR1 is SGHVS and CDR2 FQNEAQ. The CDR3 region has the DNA TGTGCCAGCAGCTTAGGGCCCCAGCGCAAGGAAGGCTACACCTTC. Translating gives CASSLGPQRKEGYTF.

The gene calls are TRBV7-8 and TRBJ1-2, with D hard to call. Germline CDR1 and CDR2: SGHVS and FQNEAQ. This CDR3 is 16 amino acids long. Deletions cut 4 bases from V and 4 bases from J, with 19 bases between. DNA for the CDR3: TGTGCCAGCAGCTCTAAGCTTGGTCGCCAACCCTATGGCTACACCTTC. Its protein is CASSSKLGRQPYGYTF.

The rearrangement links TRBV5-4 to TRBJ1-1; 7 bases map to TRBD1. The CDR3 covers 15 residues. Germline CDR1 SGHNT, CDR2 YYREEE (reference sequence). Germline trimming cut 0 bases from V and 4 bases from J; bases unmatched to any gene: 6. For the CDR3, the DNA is TGTGCCAGCAGCTTGGAGGGGGCCGGGGGCACTGAAGCTTTCTTT. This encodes CASSLEGAGGTEAFF.

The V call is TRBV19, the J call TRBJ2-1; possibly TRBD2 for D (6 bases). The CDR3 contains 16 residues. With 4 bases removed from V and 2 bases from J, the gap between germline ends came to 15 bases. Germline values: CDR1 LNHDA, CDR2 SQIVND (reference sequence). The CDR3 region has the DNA TGTGCCAGTAGTAAAGAAACCGGGACTCCCTACAATGAGCAGTTCTTC. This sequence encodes CASSKETGTPYNEQFF.

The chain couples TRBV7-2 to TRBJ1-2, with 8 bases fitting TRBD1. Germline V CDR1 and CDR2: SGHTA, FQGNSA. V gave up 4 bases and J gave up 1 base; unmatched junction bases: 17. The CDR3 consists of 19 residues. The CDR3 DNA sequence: TGTGCCAGCAGCTCTCCTAGTCGACAGGGGATTACCTATAACTATGGCTACACCTTC. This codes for CASSSPSRQGITYNYGYTF.

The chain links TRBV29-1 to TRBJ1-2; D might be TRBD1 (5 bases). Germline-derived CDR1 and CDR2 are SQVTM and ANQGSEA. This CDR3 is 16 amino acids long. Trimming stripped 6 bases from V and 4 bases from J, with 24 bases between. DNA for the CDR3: TGCAGCGTGGGTTCCTTTTTTATGGGGCTTAGCTATGGCTACACCTTC. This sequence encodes CSVGSFFMGLSYGYTF.

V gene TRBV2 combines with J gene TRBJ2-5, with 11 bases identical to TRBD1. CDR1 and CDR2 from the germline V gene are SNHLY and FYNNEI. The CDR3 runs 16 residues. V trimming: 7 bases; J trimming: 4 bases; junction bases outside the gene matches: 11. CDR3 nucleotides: TGTGCCAGCAAAAACCGAAGGGACAGGGGGTCAGAGACCCAGTACTTC. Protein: CASKNRRDRGSETQYF.

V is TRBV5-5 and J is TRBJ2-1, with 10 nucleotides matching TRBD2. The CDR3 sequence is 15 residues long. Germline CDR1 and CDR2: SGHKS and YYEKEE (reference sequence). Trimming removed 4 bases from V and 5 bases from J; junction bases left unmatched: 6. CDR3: CASSQSSGGHNEQFF. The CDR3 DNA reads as TGTGCCAGCAGCCAGTCTAGCGGGGGTCACAATGAGCAGTTCTTC.

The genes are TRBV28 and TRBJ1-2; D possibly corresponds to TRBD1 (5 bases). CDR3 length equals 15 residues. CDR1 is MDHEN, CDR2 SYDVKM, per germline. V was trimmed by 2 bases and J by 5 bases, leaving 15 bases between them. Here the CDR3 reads CASSLRPGGGYGYTF. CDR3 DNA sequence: TGTGCCAGCAGTTTAAGGCCGGGGGGTGGGTATGGCTACACCTTC.

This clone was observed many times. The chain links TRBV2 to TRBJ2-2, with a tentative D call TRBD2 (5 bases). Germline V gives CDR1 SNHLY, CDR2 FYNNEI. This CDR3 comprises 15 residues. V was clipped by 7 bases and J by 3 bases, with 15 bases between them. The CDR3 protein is CASTRSSSDTGELFF. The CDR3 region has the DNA TGTGCCAGCACTAGGTCTAGCAGCGACACCGGGGAGCTGTTTTTT.

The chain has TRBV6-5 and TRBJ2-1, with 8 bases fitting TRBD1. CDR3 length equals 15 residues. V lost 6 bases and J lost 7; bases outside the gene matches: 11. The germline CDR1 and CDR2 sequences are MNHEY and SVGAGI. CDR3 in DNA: TGTGCCAGCAGACCCCGGGACAGGTTATTGAATGAGCAGTTCTTC. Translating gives CASRPRDRLLNEQFF.

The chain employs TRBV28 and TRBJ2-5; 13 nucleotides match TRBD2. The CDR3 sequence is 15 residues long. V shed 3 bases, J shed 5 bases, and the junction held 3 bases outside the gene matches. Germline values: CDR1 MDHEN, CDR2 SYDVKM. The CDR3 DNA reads TGTGCCAGCAGTTTGGGACTAGCGGGGTCGGAGACCCAGTACTTC. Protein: CASSLGLAGSETQYF.

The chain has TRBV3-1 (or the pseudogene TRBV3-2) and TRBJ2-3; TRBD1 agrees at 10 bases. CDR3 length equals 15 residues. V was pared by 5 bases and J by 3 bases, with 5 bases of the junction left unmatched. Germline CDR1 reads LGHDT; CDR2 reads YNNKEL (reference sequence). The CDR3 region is CASSETGGFTDTQYF. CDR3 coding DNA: TGTGCCAGCAGCGAGACAGGGGGCTTTACAGATACGCAGTATTTT.

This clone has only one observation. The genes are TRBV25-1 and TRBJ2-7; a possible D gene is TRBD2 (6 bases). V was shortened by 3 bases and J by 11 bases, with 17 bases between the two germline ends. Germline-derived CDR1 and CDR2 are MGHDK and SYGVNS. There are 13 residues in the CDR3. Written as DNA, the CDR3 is TGTGCCAGCAGTGATTGGGGACTCACTGGGGAGTACTTC. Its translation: CASSDWGLTGEYF.

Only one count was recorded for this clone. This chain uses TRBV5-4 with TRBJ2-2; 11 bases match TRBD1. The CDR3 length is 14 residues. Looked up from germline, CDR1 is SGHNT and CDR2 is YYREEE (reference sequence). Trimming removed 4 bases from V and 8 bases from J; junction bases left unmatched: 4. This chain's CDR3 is CASSRTGGRGELFF. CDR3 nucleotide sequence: TGTGCCAGCAGCCGGACAGGGGGCAGGGGGGAGCTGTTTTTT.